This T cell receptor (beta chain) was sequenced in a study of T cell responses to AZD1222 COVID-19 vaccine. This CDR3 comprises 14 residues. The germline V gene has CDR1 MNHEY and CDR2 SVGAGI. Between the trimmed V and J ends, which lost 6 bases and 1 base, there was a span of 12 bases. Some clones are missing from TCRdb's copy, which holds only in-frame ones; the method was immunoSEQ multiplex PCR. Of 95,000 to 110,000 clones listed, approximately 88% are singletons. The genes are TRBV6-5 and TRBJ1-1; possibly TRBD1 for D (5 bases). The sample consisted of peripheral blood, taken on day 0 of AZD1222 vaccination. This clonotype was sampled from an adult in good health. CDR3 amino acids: CASSGRGGNTEAFF. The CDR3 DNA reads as TGTGCCAGCAGCGGACGGGGGGGGAACACTGAAGCTTTCTTT.